A selection of T cell receptor beta chains follows, all from one sample in a study of CD8 T cells in Susac syndrome. From the immunoSEQ multiplex PCR reads, TCRdb called clonotypes with MiXCR, one entry per CDR3 protein. The sample lists 71,000 or so distinct CDR3 sequences, 93% occurring once. Material for sequencing was CD4+ T cells from PBMCs. All receptors come from a human donor with Susac syndrome. Each CDR3 is given with its conserved first and last residue. Fields, in order: V gene, D gene, J gene, CDR3 DNA, CDR3 protein. The D gene is left open where the match is weak.

TRBV14	-	TRBJ1-1	TGTGCCAGCAGCCAACTAGGAGTTAATCGGGGTGAAGCTTTCTTT	CASSQLGVNRGEAFF
TRBV24-1	-	TRBJ2-7	TGTGCCACCAGTGATTACGGGACACCCCACGAGCAGTACTTC	CATSDYGTPHEQYF
TRBV28	-	TRBJ2-7	TGTGCCAGCAGTTCGAGCTCCTACGAGCAGTACTTC	CASSSSSYEQYF
TRBV7-2	TRBD1	TRBJ2-5	TGTGCCAGCAGCTCCACAGGGGCGGCCCAAGAGACCCAGTACTTC	CASSSTGAAQETQYF
TRBV27	TRBD2	TRBJ2-4	TGTGCCAGCAGCCCGGGAGGAGCCAAAAACATTCAGTACTTC	CASSPGGAKNIQYF
TRBV6-5	-	TRBJ2-2	TGTGCCAGCAGTCGCCTTACTAGAGCCGGCGGGGAGCTGTTTTTT	CASSRLTRAGGELFF
TRBV18	TRBD1	TRBJ2-7	TGTGCCAGCTCTCGTTTGATCGGGACAGCGACCTACGAGCAGTACTTC	CASSRLIGTATYEQYF
TRBV29-1	TRBD1	TRBJ2-3	TGCAGCTTTCCCTGGGGACAGTCAGATACGCAGTATTTT	CSFPWGQSDTQYF
TRBV6-6	-	TRBJ2-4	TGTGCCACCAGAGACAGTCCCTTAGCCAAAAACATTCAGTACTTC	CATRDSPLAKNIQYF
TRBV11-1	TRBD1	TRBJ2-7	TGTGCCAGCAGCTCCCGGGACAGGGGGCACTACGAGCAGTACTTC	CASSSRDRGHYEQYF
TRBV18	-	TRBJ2-7	TGTGCCAGCTCACCACCGGGCGGTACCTACGAGCAGTACTTC	CASSPPGGTYEQYF
TRBV19	TRBD1	TRBJ2-7	TGTGCCAGTAGTTGGCTACCGGGACAGGGGTTGAACGAGCAGTACTTC	CASSWLPGQGLNEQYF
TRBV12-3/TRBV12-4	-	TRBJ1-1	TGTGCCAGCAGTTTAAGTCTTGGACCTGAAGCTTTCTTT	CASSLSLGPEAFF
TRBV20-1	-	TRBJ1-5	TGCAGTGCTTCTGACCCTCATAGCAATCAGCCCCAGCATTTT	CSASDPHSNQPQHF
TRBV5-1	-	TRBJ1-6	TGCGCCAGCAGCTCGGGAATTGGGAATTCACCCCTCCACTTT	CASSSGIGNSPLHF
TRBV4-2	-	TRBJ2-3	TGTGCCAGCAGCCAGGAGGTACTAGAAATGACAGATACGCAGTATTTT	CASSQEVLEMTDTQYF
TRBV29-1	TRBD2	TRBJ2-1	TGCAGCGTTGAAGGTAGCGGGATCTACAATGAGCAGTTCTTC	CSVEGSGIYNEQFF
TRBV3-1	-	TRBJ2-1	TGTGCCAGCAGCCCATGGTCGAATGAGCAGTTCTTC	CASSPWSNEQFF